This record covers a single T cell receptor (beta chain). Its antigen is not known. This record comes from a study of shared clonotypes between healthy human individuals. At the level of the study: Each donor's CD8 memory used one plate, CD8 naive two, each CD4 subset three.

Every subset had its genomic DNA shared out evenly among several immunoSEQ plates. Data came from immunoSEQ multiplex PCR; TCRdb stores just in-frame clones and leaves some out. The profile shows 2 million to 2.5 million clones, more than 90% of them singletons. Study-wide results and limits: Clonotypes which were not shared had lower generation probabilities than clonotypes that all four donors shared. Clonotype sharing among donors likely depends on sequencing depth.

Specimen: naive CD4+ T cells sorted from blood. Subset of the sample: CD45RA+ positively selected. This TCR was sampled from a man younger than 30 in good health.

CDR3 nucleotides: TGCGCCAGCAGCCAAGGACGCGGACAGGGTCGAGGCTACACCTTC. Its translation: CASSQGRGQGRGYTF. This rearrangement joins TRBV4-1 to TRBJ1-2; 8 bases match TRBD1. The CDR3 is made up of 15 amino acids. V dropped 1 base and J dropped 8; count of bases not matched to a gene: 9. Looked up from germline, CDR1 is MGHRA and CDR2 is YSYEKL.